Listed below are T cell receptor beta chains from one sample, sequenced in a study of blood T cell repertoires in COVID-19. Sequenced by immunoSEQ multiplex PCR; TCRdb stores in-frame clones only, minus some. Among tens of thousands of clones listed, approximately 83% were seen once. The sequenced material came from peripheral blood. The origin of the receptors is a human donor in a cohort sampled during active COVID-19. Each CDR3 is given with its conserved first and last residue. The D gene is left open where the match is weak. Only some rows state a clone size, as once, few, many or a class for expanded clones.

>TRBV6-5|NA|TRBJ2-7|TRBD1
CASSSGGISYEQYF
TGTGCCAGCAGTTCAGGGGGCATTTCCTACGAGCAGTACTTC
>TRBV19|NA|TRBJ2-2|TRBD1
CASSPGQGTAGELFF
TGTGCCAGTAGTCCCGGACAGGGGACCGCCGGGGAGCTGTTTTTT
>TRBV10-3|NA|TRBJ1-2|NA
CAISETGTTNYGYTF
TGTGCCATCAGTGAAACAGGGACCACTAACTATGGCTACACCTTC
>TRBV5-4|NA|TRBJ1-2|NA
CASSVDRNFYGYTF
TGTGCCAGCAGCGTCGACAGGAACTTCTATGGCTACACCTTC
>TRBV5-4|NA|TRBJ1-2|NA
CASSLAGGANGYTF
TGTGCCAGCAGCTTGGCCGGGGGGGCGAATGGCTACACCTTC
>TRBV7-8|NA|TRBJ1-5|NA
CASSGGRDNQPQHF
TGTGCCAGCAGCGGGGGCAGGGACAATCAGCCCCAGCATTTT
>TRBV6-2/TRBV6-3|NA|TRBJ2-1|TRBD2
CASSYSPSGRLNEQFF
TGTGCCAGCAGTTACTCACCTAGCGGGAGACTAAATGAGCAGTTCTTC
>TRBV19|NA|TRBJ2-1|TRBD2
CASSMRREGLNEQFF
TGTGCCAGTAGTATGAGGCGGGAGGGCCTCAATGAGCAGTTCTTC
>TRBV7-2|NA|TRBJ1-2|TRBD1
CASSLQGAVYGYTF
TGTGCCAGCAGCTTACAGGGGGCTGTCTATGGCTACACCTTC
>TRBV27|NA|TRBJ2-1|TRBD2
CASRPLEGTMNEQFF
TGTGCCAGCAGACCTTTAGAAGGGACTATGAATGAGCAGTTCTTC
>TRBV19|NA|TRBJ1-5|NA
CASNPRGNQPQHF
TGTGCCAGTAATCCTCGAGGCAATCAGCCCCAGCATTTT
>TRBV5-1|NA|TRBJ1-5|NA
CASSVSGTEYQPQHF
TGCGCCAGCAGCGTCAGCGGGACTGAATATCAGCCCCAGCATTTT
>TRBV28|NA|TRBJ2-1|NA
CASSLGSVSDEQFF
TGTGCCAGCAGTTTAGGCTCGGTGAGCGATGAGCAGTTCTTC
>TRBV5-1|NA|TRBJ1-2|TRBD1
CASSLWTGGDGYTF
TGCGCCAGCAGCTTGTGGACAGGGGGTGACGGCTACACCTTC
>TRBV5-1|NA|TRBJ2-1|TRBD1
CASSGQGAGSYNEQFF
TGCGCCAGCAGCGGGCAGGGGGCCGGGTCCTACAATGAGCAGTTCTTC
>TRBV3-1/TRBV3-2|once|TRBJ2-5|TRBD2
CASSSGTRGGQETQYF
TGTGCCAGCAGCTCCGGGACTAGGGGTGGGCAAGAGACCCAGTACTTC
>TRBV4-2|NA|TRBJ2-6|TRBD1
CASSQDGTAGANVLTF
TGTGCCAGCAGCCAAGATGGGACAGCTGGGGCCAACGTCCTGACTTTC
>TRBV6-5|once|TRBJ1-1|TRBD1
CASSRDRGTEAFF
TGTGCCAGCAGCCGGGACAGGGGGACTGAAGCTTTCTTT
>TRBV4-1|NA|TRBJ2-7|TRBD2
CASSQYIAGTVSYEQYF
TGCGCCAGCAGCCAATATATAGCGGGAACGGTTTCCTACGAGCAGTACTTC
>TRBV30|NA|TRBJ1-3|NA
CAWSRLVSGNTIYF
TGTGCCTGGAGCCGACTCGTTAGCGGAAACACCATATATTTT
>TRBV28|NA|TRBJ1-4|TRBD1
CASSVLTGGREKLFF
TGTGCCAGCAGTGTCCTAACAGGGGGGAGGGAAAAACTGTTTTTT
>TRBV6-5|NA|TRBJ2-2|TRBD1
CASKVQGANTGELFF
TGTGCCAGCAAAGTACAGGGGGCCAACACCGGGGAGCTGTTTTTT